This TCR beta chain was identified during a study of blood T cell repertoires in COVID-19. Study context: COVID-19 samples, acute and convalescent, were from the United States, Italy and Spain. Nucleic acid was either cDNA or gDNA, and it came from T cells, B-cell-depleted T cells, or PBMCs.

Per the study methods: The assay estimated nucleated cells by amplifying reference gene primers. Using immunoSEQ multiplex PCR, the repertoire was profiled, and TCRdb retains in-frame clones only, with some absent. The D gene and trimming were derived from the DNA, and the V and J assignments and clone size from that table. Of 200,000 to 250,000 clones in the sample, 84% are singletons; the top ten hold 4%. The specimen was peripheral blood. The clonotype originates from a man in his forties or fifties with acute or convalescent COVID-19.

The DNA for the CDR3 is TGTGCCAGCAGCTCAGACAGCTCGAACACTGAAGCTTTCTTT. Encoded protein: CASSSDSSNTEAFF. V usage is TRBV7-3 and J usage is TRBJ1-1, with D possibly TRBD1 on 5 matching bases. Germline assignment: CDR1 SGHTA and CDR2 FQGTGA. This CDR3 region has 14 residues. V lost 4 bases and J lost 1, with 10 bases in between.